This is a list of T cell receptor beta chains from one sample in a study of shared clonotypes between healthy human individuals. Generated by immunoSEQ multiplex PCR, the TCRdb table keeps only in-frame clones and is missing some. The data hold around 1.9 million clones, with 85% to 95% observed a single time. The specimen sequenced was naive CD8+ T cells from PBMCs. These receptors were taken from a man aged 18 to 30 in good health. Some clones in this sample may be carry-over from other donors' samples. The CDR3 runs from the conserved cysteine through the conserved F or W. Fields, in order: V gene, clone size, J gene, D gene, CDR3 DNA, CDR3 protein. The D gene is left open where the match is weak. Clone size, where shown, is once, few, many, or a class for clones that have expanded.

TRBV6-6,NA,TRBJ2-2,TRBD2,TGTGCCAGCAGGGACTCCGGGACTAGCGGGCCGGGGGAGCTGTTTTTT,CASRDSGTSGPGELFF
TRBV30,once,TRBJ2-7,NA,TGTGCCTGGAGTTTAAACACAGGGACCGAGCAGTACTTC,CAWSLNTGTEQYF
TRBV4-3,NA,TRBJ2-3,TRBD2,TGCGCCAGCAGCCAAGGGATCCGCGGGAGTCATACAGATACGCAGTATTTT,CASSQGIRGSHTDTQYF
TRBV5-6,NA,TRBJ2-1,NA,TGTGCCAGCAGCTTTGGGCAGGGCTCCTACAATGAGCAGTTCTTC,CASSFGQGSYNEQFF
TRBV18,NA,TRBJ2-4,TRBD2,TGTGCCAGCTCACCCGCGGTGGCGGGGGTGGGGGACATTCAGTACTTC,CASSPAVAGVGDIQYF
TRBV28,once,TRBJ2-4,NA,TGTGCCAGCAGTTTATCGCAGGTTGTGGCCAAAAACATTCAGTACTTC,CASSLSQVVAKNIQYF
TRBV6-1,NA,TRBJ2-3,NA,TGTGCCAGCAGTGAATTGCGGGCAGGCGCAGATACGCAGTATTTT,CASSELRAGADTQYF
TRBV4-1,once,TRBJ1-5,NA,TGCGCCAGCAGCCAGACCTTAGACAGGAGCTATCAGCCCCAGCATTTT,CASSQTLDRSYQPQHF
TRBV7-2,NA,TRBJ2-5,NA,TGTGCCAGCAGCTTAGCGCGGCAAGAGACCCAGTACTTC,CASSLARQETQYF
TRBV11-2,NA,TRBJ2-3,NA,TGTGCCAGCAGCTTGCGTATAGATACGCAGTATTTT,CASSLRIDTQYF
TRBV27,NA,TRBJ2-7,TRBD2,TGTGCCAGCAGTTTATATACTAGCGGGGTCGAGCAGTACTTC,CASSLYTSGVEQYF
TRBV15,NA,TRBJ2-5,TRBD2,TGTGCCACCAGTAGGCTGGGACTAGCGGGAGGGGGCGAGACCCAGTACTTC,CATSRLGLAGGGETQYF
TRBV11-2,NA,TRBJ2-7,NA,TGTGCCAGCACCGATAGATGGGAGCAGTACTTC,CASTDRWEQYF
TRBV27,NA,TRBJ2-7,NA,TGTGCCAGCAGTTCCGACGGGTACGAGCAGTACTTC,CASSSDGYEQYF
TRBV5-1,NA,TRBJ2-1,NA,TGCGCCAGCAGCTTCCCCGCCCTTAGAGGGGTCGATGAGCAGTTCTTC,CASSFPALRGVDEQFF
TRBV18,NA,TRBJ1-4,TRBD1,TGTGCCACCCAGGGGGAAGTAAATGAAAAACTGTTTTTT,CATQGEVNEKLFF
TRBV6-5,NA,TRBJ1-1,NA,TGTGCCAGCAGTACCCCACGGGGGCGGGGGACTGAAGCTTTCTTT,CASSTPRGRGTEAFF
TRBV9,NA,TRBJ2-7,NA,TGTGCCAGCAGCACCTGGACTGACTCCTACGAGCAGTACTTC,CASSTWTDSYEQYF
TRBV27,NA,TRBJ2-7,TRBD1,TGTGCCAGCAGTTCCCTGGACAGGGTCTACGAGCAGTACTTC,CASSSLDRVYEQYF
TRBV4-3,NA,TRBJ2-3,NA,TGCGCCAGCAGCCCTTCTCTTACCTCAGATACGCAGTATTTT,CASSPSLTSDTQYF
TRBV28,NA,TRBJ1-4,NA,TGTGCCAGCAGCCAAGACAGGAGAACTAATGAAAAACTGTTTTTT,CASSQDRRTNEKLFF
TRBV6-4,NA,TRBJ2-7,NA,TGTGCCAGCAGTGACATGCGTTGGGGTCCAATCATCTGCGAGCAGTACTTC,CASSDMRWGPIICEQYF
TRBV19,NA,TRBJ1-1,NA,TGTGCCAGTAGTATCTCGGCACAGCTGAACACTGAAGCTTTCTTT,CASSISAQLNTEAFF
TRBV2,NA,TRBJ2-5,TRBD2,TGTGCCACGTACCGAAGCGGGGAAGGGAGAGAGACCCAGTACTTC,CATYRSGEGRETQYF
TRBV13,once,TRBJ2-2,NA,TGTGCCAGCAGCCAGGATACTACGAGCACCGGGGAGCTGTTTTTT,CASSQDTTSTGELFF
TRBV5-1,NA,TRBJ2-3,NA,TGCGCCAGCAGCTTGGATGGGGGGCGAGCAGATACGCAGTATTTT,CASSLDGGRADTQYF
TRBV18,NA,TRBJ2-7,NA,TGTGCCAGCTCACTACGGGGCGGCCCCTACGAGCAGTACTTC,CASSLRGGPYEQYF
TRBV7-9,NA,TRBJ1-5,NA,TGTGCCAGCAGCCTTGGTGGGGGACGGCAGCCCCAGCATTTT,CASSLGGGRQPQHF
TRBV27,NA,TRBJ2-1,TRBD1,TGTGCCAGCAGTTTGGGACAGGGGCCTCGGTATGAGCAGTTCTTC,CASSLGQGPRYEQFF
TRBV7-2,NA,TRBJ2-7,NA,TGTGCCAGCAGCTTAAGTGCCAGGTCCTACGAGCAGTACTTC,CASSLSARSYEQYF
TRBV6-5,NA,TRBJ1-4,NA,TGTGCCAGCAGTTTTGGACCCGAGCACGCTGAAAAACTGTTTTTT,CASSFGPEHAEKLFF
TRBV9,NA,TRBJ2-5,TRBD2,TGTGCCAGCAGCGACCCCTCCGGGACTAGCGGACAAGAGACCCAGTACTTC,CASSDPSGTSGQETQYF
TRBV15,NA,TRBJ1-2,TRBD1,TGTGCCACCAGCAGAGAGAGGGGACAGGGGAGTTCTAACTATGGCTACACCTTC,CATSRERGQGSSNYGYTF
TRBV9,NA,TRBJ2-7,NA,TGTGCCAGCAGCGGGGACGGCAGGTCCTACGAGCAGTACTTC,CASSGDGRSYEQYF
TRBV9,NA,TRBJ2-1,TRBD2,TGTGCCAGCAGCCCAATTCGACTAGCGGGATACAATGAGCAGTTCTTC,CASSPIRLAGYNEQFF
TRBV7-9,NA,TRBJ1-3,NA,TGTGCCAGCAGCTCAGTAAGGAGCTCTGGAAACACCATATATTTT,CASSSVRSSGNTIYF
TRBV19,NA,TRBJ1-1,TRBD1,TGTGCCAGTACCCTAATGGGACAGGGCGGCACTGAAGCTTTCTTT,CASTLMGQGGTEAFF
TRBV28,NA,TRBJ1-1,NA,TGTGCCAGCAGAGAGAGGGGGAACACTGAAGCTTTCTTT,CASRERGNTEAFF
TRBV10-3,NA,TRBJ2-1,NA,TGTGCCATCAGGCAAGCGGGACAGGTGGACGAGCAGTTCTTC,CAIRQAGQVDEQFF
TRBV29-1,NA,TRBJ2-7,TRBD2,TGCAGCGTGGAAAAGCGGGAGGGTACCTACGAGCAGTACTTC,CSVEKREGTYEQYF
TRBV7-9,NA,TRBJ1-2,TRBD1,TGTGCCAGCAGCCTGGACAGGGGAGACTATGGCTACACCTTC,CASSLDRGDYGYTF
TRBV27,NA,TRBJ2-7,TRBD1,TGTGCCAGCAGTTTCGGACAGGGGAGCTCCTACGAGCAGTACTTC,CASSFGQGSSYEQYF
TRBV28,NA,TRBJ1-1,NA,TGTGCCAGCAGACACGCCCCTAGGAACACTGAAGCTTTCTTT,CASRHAPRNTEAFF
TRBV27,NA,TRBJ1-2,NA,TGTGCCAGCAGTTTAGCGGCAGGGCTCAACTATGGCTACACCTTC,CASSLAAGLNYGYTF
TRBV11-2,NA,TRBJ2-7,NA,TGTGCCAGCAGCTTCGGGCTGGACGAGCAGTACTTC,CASSFGLDEQYF